A single sample gave rise to the 14 T cell receptor beta chains below, sequenced in a study of blood T cell repertoires in COVID-19 (TCRdb year 2020). To prepare the library, the immunoSEQ multiplex PCR assay was applied. In its TCRdb copy, this immuneACCESS table keeps in-frame sequences only and misses some clones. Where compared with another copy, unresolved V genes explain less than half of these, and the others have no known cause. The sample table holds about 150,000 clones, of which 70% to 85% were seen once. The top ten hold about 7% of the sample. Sequencing was carried out using peripheral blood. All receptors derive from a woman between 45 and 60 years old in a cohort sampled during active or convalescent COVID-19.

This chain joins TRBV18 and TRBJ1-3; 10 nucleotides match TRBD1. The CDR3 totals 15 residues. The V gene end was trimmed by 5 bases and the J gene end by 2 bases; junction bases not matched to a gene: 3. Germline V gene data show CDR1 as KGHSH and CDR2 as LQKENI. The CDR3 sequence is CASSATGGPGNTIYF. DNA for the CDR3: TGTGCCAGCTCAGCGACAGGGGGCCCTGGAAACACCATATATTTT. The whole variable domain, filled in from reference TRBV18 and TRBJ1-3, reads NAGVMQNPRHLVRRRGQEARLRCSPMKGHSHVYWYRQLPEEGLKFMVYLQKENIIDESGMPKERFSAEFPKEGPSILRIQQVVRGDSAAYFCASSATGGPGNTIYFGEGSWLTVV.

The chain uses TRBV4-3 and TRBJ2-3, with D possibly TRBD2 on 5 matching bases. The CDR3 is made up of 16 amino acids. CDR1 and CDR2 (germline): LGHNA, YSLEER. V lost 0 bases to trimming and J lost 2 bases, with 12 bases between them. CDR3 nucleotide sequence: TGCGCCAGCAGCCAAGATAGAGGGCGTCTCACAGATACGCAGTATTTT. This codes for CASSQDRGRLTDTQYF.

This clone has only a few counts. The chain has TRBV27 and TRBJ2-1, with D hard to call. The CDR3 totals 15 residues. In germline, CDR1 is MNHEY, CDR2 SMNVEV (reference sequence). The V gene lost 7 bases and the J gene lost 0 bases, with 13 bases spanning the gap. The CDR3 DNA reads TGTGCCAGCACCTACTCCGCAGGCTCCTACAATGAGCAGTTCTTC. Translating gives CASTYSAGSYNEQFF.

The gene calls are TRBV2 and TRBJ2-3; 8 bases line up with TRBD1. Germline-derived CDR1 and CDR2 are SNHLY and FYNNEI. CDR3 size: 15 residues. Trimming removed 4 bases from V and 5 bases from J; junction bases left unmatched: 8. The CDR3 protein is CASSVQGARGDTQYF. The CDR3 DNA is TGTGCCAGCAGTGTGCAGGGGGCGAGGGGAGATACGCAGTATTTT.

This clone was found once. The chain has TRBV6-5 and TRBJ2-1; D perhaps matches TRBD2 (6 bases). From germline, CDR1 is MNHEY and CDR2 SVGAGI. V lost 0 bases to trimming and J lost 0 bases, with 9 bases between them. The CDR3 contains 16 residues. The CDR3 nucleotides read TGTGCCAGCAGTTACTCGGCGGGGAGCTCCTACAATGAGCAGTTCTTC. It encodes CASSYSAGSSYNEQFF.

This clone was counted once. V gene TRBV4-1 combines with J gene TRBJ1-2; weak D call: TRBD1 (5 bases). The CDR3 loop spans 15 amino acids. Germline assignment: CDR1 MGHRA and CDR2 YSYEKL. Trimming removed 5 bases from V and 2 bases from J, with 15 bases in between. The CDR3 sequence: CASSEARDRNYGYTF. The CDR3 region has the DNA TGCGCCAGCAGCGAAGCCAGAGACAGAAACTATGGCTACACCTTC.

This clone was detected only a few times. The chain couples TRBV24-1 to TRBJ2-7, with 8 bases that match TRBD1. With 8 bases clipped from V and 7 bases from J, the junction kept 24 bases outside the gene matches. This CDR3 is built from 18 residues. Germline loops: CDR1 KGHDR, CDR2 SFDVKD. The CDR3 here is CATIQRRGTGGPLREQYF. DNA of the CDR3: TGTGCCACCATCCAAAGAAGGGGGACAGGTGGCCCTCTCCGGGAGCAGTACTTC.

This clone has just one count. V usage is TRBV6-6 and J usage is TRBJ1-5; the match to TRBD1 covers 7 bases. The CDR3 loop spans 19 amino acids. V lost 5 bases and J lost 0; bases outside the gene matches: 16. From germline, CDR1 is MNHNY and CDR2 SVGAGI (reference sequence). CDR3 nucleotides: TGTGCCAGCAGTCCCCTTGTAACAGGGGAAAATTATAGCAATCAGCCCCAGCATTTT. Translation gives CASSPLVTGENYSNQPQHF.

The chain uses TRBV5-4 and TRBJ1-1, with D perhaps TRBD1 (5 bases). Germline CDR1 SGHNT, CDR2 YYREEE (reference sequence). The CDR3 is 17 amino acids. Trimming stripped 5 bases from V and 1 base from J, with 21 bases between. CDR3 nucleotides: TGTGCCAGCAGTTTTTTTGGGACTAGGGGCCCGAACACTGAAGCTTTCTTT. The encoded protein is CASSFFGTRGPNTEAFF.

The chain couples TRBV6-5 to TRBJ1-5, with no clear D. Trimming cost V 2 bases and J 5 bases, with 10 bases left between them. The CDR3 has 14 amino acids. In germline, CDR1 is MNHEY, CDR2 SVGAGI. This CDR3 is CASSYSRYDQPQHF. CDR3 in DNA: TGTGCCAGCAGTTACAGCAGGTACGATCAGCCCCAGCATTTT.

A single count supports this clone. V is TRBV5-1 and J is TRBJ2-5, with a possible D match to TRBD2 (6 bases). CDR3 size: 17 residues. Germline-derived CDR1 and CDR2 are SGHRS and YFSETQ. V was shortened by 0 bases and J by 1 base, with 16 bases between the two germline ends. The CDR3 coding sequence is TGCGCCAGCAGCTTGGGACTCAGCGGACTATTCCAAGAGACCCAGTACTTC. Translated, it gives CASSLGLSGLFQETQYF.

This chain joins TRBV18 and TRBJ1-5; D is undetermined. V lost 4 bases to trimming and J lost 6 bases, with 19 bases between them. In germline, CDR1 is KGHSH, CDR2 LQKENI. This CDR3 comprises 16 residues. CDR3 loop: CASSLTLTPLGQPQHF. For the CDR3, the DNA is TGTGCCAGCTCACTAACCTTGACACCATTGGGTCAGCCCCAGCATTTT.

This chain joins TRBV29-1 and TRBJ1-2; 9 positions match TRBD1. V lost 3 bases to trimming and J lost 2 bases; unmatched junction nucleotides: 4. CDR3 size: 14 residues. Germline CDR1 reads SQVTM; CDR2 reads ANQGSEA. The CDR3 region is CSVDLTGGNYGYTF. Written as DNA, the CDR3 is TGCAGCGTTGACCTAACAGGGGGCAACTATGGCTACACCTTC.

This clone was observed a handful of times. The chain recombines TRBV6-5 with TRBJ1-6; D may be TRBD1 (5 bases). From germline, CDR1 is MNHEY and CDR2 SVGAGI. This CDR3 is 15 amino acids long. The V end lost 4 bases, the J end lost 5 bases, and 12 bases lay between the germline ends. The CDR3 DNA is TGTGCCAGCAGTTCCGCGGGACGGAATAATTCACCCCTCCACTTT. Amino acid sequence: CASSSAGRNNSPLHF.